This T cell receptor (beta chain) was captured in a study of blood T cell repertoires in COVID-19. Regarding this clone: Other nucleotide sequences from this sample produce the same CDR3.

Profiling relied on immunoSEQ multiplex PCR, and the TCRdb table lists in-frame clones only, not all of them. The sample lists 250,000 to 300,000 clones, roughly 90% occurring once. Patients of the Seattle cohort, enrolled during active infection, were followed longitudinally. Trimming removed 2 bases at V and 0 bases at J, with 5 bases between. The CDR3 extends over 14 amino acids. CDR1 and CDR2 from the germline V gene are MNHEY and SMNVEV (reference sequence). Specimen: peripheral blood. This clonotype originated in a woman aged 25 to 39 with COVID-19, enrolled during active disease. The chain links TRBV27 to TRBJ1-3; D is perhaps TRBD1 (5 bases). This chain's CDR3 is CASSLRGSGNTIYF. As DNA, the CDR3 is TGTGCCAGCAGTTTAAGGGGCTCTGGAAACACCATATATTTT.